The 17 T cell receptor beta chains below all came from one sample that was sequenced in a study of CD8+CD57+ T cells in acquired aplastic anemia. Flow cytometry had shown expanded CD8+CD57+ cells in the patients chosen for sequencing. Using genomic DNA as the template, TCR beta VDJ and CDR3 profiling was carried out. TCRdb re-analysed the reads in MiXCR, keeping a single row per CDR3 protein. This table has around 500,000 distinct CDR3 sequences, over 25% appearing once. Sequences were obtained from sorted CD4+, CD8+, or CD8+CD57+ T cells (not recorded which) from PBMCs. The source is a human donor with aplastic anemia.

The chain uses TRBV20-1 and TRBJ2-5; 9 bases line up with TRBD2. The V and J ends lost 4 bases and 1 base, in that order; junction bases with no gene match: 4. CDR1 DFQATT and CDR2 SNEGSKA come from the germline V gene (reference sequence). This CDR3 spans 14 amino acids. The CDR3 nucleotides read TGCAGTGCTACTAGCGGGGCACCCCAAGAGACCCAGTACTTC. Amino acids: CSATSGAPQETQYF.

This clonotype was counted many times. This chain links TRBV19 with TRBJ1-2; TRBD1 agrees at 7 bases. The germline V gene encodes CDR1 LNHDA and CDR2 SQIVND (reference sequence). This CDR3 is built from 15 residues. V shed 3 bases and J 2 bases; nucleotides not matched to a gene: 6. The CDR3 reads CASSIAPGQNYGYTF. CDR3 nucleotides: TGTGCCAGTAGTATTGCCCCGGGACAGAACTATGGCTACACCTTC.

The chain combines TRBV11-2 with TRBJ1-6, with 7 bases lining up with TRBD1. Per the germline V gene, CDR1 is SGHAT and CDR2 is FQNNGV. This CDR3 contains 16 residues. Trimming took 6 bases from V and 2 from J; bases not matched to a gene: 7. CDR3 amino acids: CASSSTQGTYNSPLHF. The DNA for the CDR3 is TGTGCCAGCAGTTCCACACAGGGGACCTATAATTCACCCCTCCACTTT.

This chain connects TRBV5-1 to TRBJ2-1; 9 bases are a match to TRBD2. V lost 0 bases, J lost 4 bases, and 5 bases stayed unmatched. The CDR3 runs to 16 residues. Germline V gene lookup returns CDR1 SGHRS and CDR2 YFSETQ. The CDR3 DNA sequence: TGCGCCAGCAGCTTGGGGGGACTAGCTTTGTACAATGAGCAGTTCTTC. Its translation: CASSLGGLALYNEQFF. The variable domain in full, completed from reference TRBV5-1 and TRBJ2-1, reads KAGVTQTPRYLIKTRGQQVTLSCSPISGHRSVSWYQQTPGQGLQFLFEYFSETQRNKGNFPGRFSGRQFSNSRSEMNVSTLELGDSALYLCASSLGGLALYNEQFFGPGTRLTVL.

The table lists this clonotype with a few counts. The V gene is TRBV19, the J gene TRBJ1-5; TRBD1 matches at 8 bases. Germline CDR1 and CDR2: LNHDA and SQIVND (reference sequence). The CDR3 consists of 17 residues. Germline trimming cut 0 bases from V and 5 bases from J; bases unmatched to any gene: 9. This CDR3 is CASSIERTGRGDQPQHF. The CDR3, as DNA: TGTGCCAGTAGTATAGAGAGGACAGGGAGGGGGGATCAGCCCCAGCATTTT. Full variable domain (rest looked up from reference TRBV19 and TRBJ1-5): DGGITQSPKYLFRKEGQNVTLSCEQNLNHDAMYWYRQDPGQGLRLIYYSQIVNDFQKGDIAEGYSVSREKKESFPLTVTSAQKNPTAFYLCASSIERTGRGDQPQHFGDGTRLSIL.

This clonotype was detected a few times. The V gene is TRBV2, the J gene TRBJ1-1, with a possible D match to TRBD1 (6 bases). The CDR3 covers 15 residues. The germline CDR1 and CDR2 sequences are SNHLY and FYNNEI. Trimming cost V 5 bases and J 1 base, with 14 bases left between them. As DNA, the CDR3 is TGTGCCAGCAGTAGGGAAGGGGGGTCGAACACTGAAGCTTTCTTT. It yields the protein CASSREGGSNTEAFF. The full variable domain, rest sourced from reference TRBV2 and TRBJ1-1, is EPEVTQTPSHQVTQMGQEVILRCVPISNHLYFYWYRQILGQKVEFLVSFYNNEISEKSEIFDDQFSVERPDGSNFTLKIRSTKLEDSAMYFCASSREGGSNTEAFFGQGTRLTVV.

This clonotype was counted at least ten times. The chain combines TRBV10-2 with TRBJ1-2, with D uncertain. Trimming shortened V by 0 bases and J by 3 bases, and 8 bases separated the two germline ends. Germline CDR1 and CDR2: WSHSY and SAAADI. There are 14 residues in the CDR3. The CDR3 bases are TGCGCCAGCAGTGAGTCGAGAGAGTACTATGGCTACACCTTC. Protein: CASSESREYYGYTF.

This clonotype was seen many times. V gene TRBV20-1 combines with J gene TRBJ1-3; 7 bases map to TRBD1. This CDR3 is 16 amino acids long. Unmatched junction bases numbered 11, after V lost 6 bases and J lost 0 bases. In germline, CDR1 is DFQATT, CDR2 SNEGSKA (reference sequence). The CDR3 is CSATGTAIYSGNTIYF. The CDR3 DNA follows: TGCAGTGCAACAGGGACAGCAATTTACTCTGGAAACACCATATATTTT.

This clonotype was observed a few times. The chain links TRBV4-3 to TRBJ1-2; TRBD1 might be the D (5 bases). The CDR3 extends over 18 amino acids. Looked up from germline, CDR1 is LGHNA and CDR2 is YSLEER. Deletions cut 3 bases from V and 2 bases from J, with 22 bases between. The CDR3 spells CASSQQIGVWQANYGYTF. The CDR3 DNA follows: TGCGCCAGCAGCCAGCAGATAGGGGTGTGGCAGGCGAACTATGGCTACACCTTC.

The J gene is TRBJ2-5, the V gene TRBV10-2; D is possibly TRBD1 (5 bases). The V gene lost 8 bases and the J gene lost 5 bases, with 9 bases spanning the gap. CDR3 size: 11 residues. Per germline, CDR1 WSHSY and CDR2 SAAADI. CDR3: CASGARETQYF. CDR3 bases: TGCGCCAGCGGGGCCCGGGAGACCCAGTACTTC.

This sequence joins TRBV6-2 or TRBV6-3 and TRBJ1-1; 7 nucleotides match TRBD1. J gave up 4 bases and V 4 bases, and 9 bases lay outside the gene matches. Per germline, CDR1 MNHEY and CDR2 SVGEGT. CDR3 length: 15 amino acids. CDR3 nucleotides: TGTGCCAGCAGTTCGAACAGGGGCTTGCGCACTGAAGCTTTCTTT. This encodes CASSSNRGLRTEAFF.

This rearrangement joins TRBV5-1 to TRBJ2-2; D unclear. The CDR3 spans 15 residues. V was trimmed by 4 bases and J by 3 bases, leaving 13 bases between them. Germline loops: CDR1 SGHRS, CDR2 YFSETQ. The CDR3 protein is CASSPGPPDTGELFF. In nucleotides, the CDR3 is TGCGCCAGCAGCCCCGGGCCGCCCGACACCGGGGAGCTGTTTTTT. Looking up the rest from reference TRBV5-1 and TRBJ2-2 gives the full variable domain: KAGVTQTPRYLIKTRGQQVTLSCSPISGHRSVSWYQQTPGQGLQFLFEYFSETQRNKGNFPGRFSGRQFSNSRSEMNVSTLELGDSALYLCASSPGPPDTGELFFGEGSRLTVL.

Points on this clonotype: An end of the junction does not agree with germline; a read error may underlie this. V and J are TRBV9 and TRBJ2-3; 8 bases fit TRBD2. CDR3 size: 15 residues. The germline V gene has CDR1 SGDLS and CDR2 YYNGEE. CDR3 DNA: TGTGCCAGCGGTACGACTAGCGCCTTGACAGATACGCAGTACTTT. Translated, it gives CASGTTSALTDTQYF.

This clonotype came up many times. The J gene is TRBJ2-3, the V gene TRBV2; no reliable D call. The germline V gene encodes CDR1 SNHLY and CDR2 FYNNEI. The CDR3 totals 14 residues. The V gene lost 2 bases and the J gene lost 2 bases, with 8 bases spanning the gap. The CDR3, as DNA: TGTGCCAGCAGTGAAAGGGCAAACACAGATACGCAGTATTTT. It translates to CASSERANTDTQYF.

In this sample, this clonotype turned up many times. The V call is TRBV29-1, the J call TRBJ2-5; TRBD2 matches 11 bases. V gave up 5 bases and J gave up 5 bases; unmatched junction bases: 7. Germline assignment: CDR1 SQVTM and CDR2 ANQGSEA. The CDR3 is 14 amino acids. CDR3 coding DNA: TGCAGCGTTACTAGCGGGAGCCACAGGGAGACCCAGTACTTC. It encodes CSVTSGSHRETQYF.

In the case of this clonotype: One end of the junction is discordant with germline, which a read error may explain. This chain uses TRBV12-3 or TRBV12-4 with TRBJ1-3; possible D gene TRBD1, 5 bases. The CDR3 spans 14 residues. The CDR3 DNA sequence: TGTGCCAGCAGTTTGGGCCGCGGGGGAAACGCCATATATTTT. This gives the protein CASSLGRGGNAIYF.

The chain uses TRBV27 and TRBJ1-6, with a tentative D call TRBD1 (6 bases). The CDR3 totals 16 residues. Germline V gene data show CDR1 as MNHEY and CDR2 as SMNVEV (reference sequence). Trimming took 2 bases from V and 6 from J, leaving 14 bases between them. The CDR3 here is CASSLGPTGCNSPLHF. DNA of the CDR3: TGTGCCAGCAGTTTAGGGCCGACAGGATGTAATTCACCCCTCCACTTT.